The present TCR beta chain was sequenced within a study of beta chain features in type 1 diabetes. Turning to this clone: The antigen is unknown.

The V gene's germline CDR1 is MNHNY and CDR2 SVGAGI (reference sequence). The CDR3 is 12 residues long. Trimming took 9 bases from V and 8 from J, leaving 16 bases between them. Expressed TCRB transcripts were sequenced after all isolated RNA was converted to cDNA. The protocol was immunoSEQ multiplex PCR, while the TCRdb copy is restricted to in-frame clones and leaves out a portion. The sample shows 130,000 or so clones, around 8.8% of them seen only once. Study results and limitations: Small HLA sub-analyses could not settle whether HLA shapes TCRB rearrangement. There was a moderate but significant shortening of TCRB CDR3s in all four CD4+ subsets of Type 1 diabetes patients. Sequencing the cDNA could make cells with high TCR expression show up more than they should.

The receptor was derived from a man between 25 and 39 years old with type 1 diabetes. Sequenced: central memory CD4+ T cells from blood. V and J are TRBV6-6 and TRBJ1-2; D call uncertain. Written as DNA, the CDR3 is TGTGCCAGTAGCCTGGGAGCAGAGGGCTACACCTTC. It specifies CASSLGAEGYTF.